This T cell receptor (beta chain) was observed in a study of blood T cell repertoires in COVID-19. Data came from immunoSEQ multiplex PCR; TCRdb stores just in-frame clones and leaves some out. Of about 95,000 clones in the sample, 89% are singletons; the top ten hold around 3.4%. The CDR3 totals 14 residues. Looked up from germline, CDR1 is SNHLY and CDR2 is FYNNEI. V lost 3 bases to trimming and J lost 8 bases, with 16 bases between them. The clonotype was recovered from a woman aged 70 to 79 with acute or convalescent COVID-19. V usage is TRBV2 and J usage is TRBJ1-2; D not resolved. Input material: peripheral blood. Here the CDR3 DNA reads TGTGCCAGCAGTGACGTGGGAGGCGGTAGGGGCTACACCTTC. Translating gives CASSDVGGGRGYTF.